The 13 T cell receptor beta chains listed next were all sequenced from one sample in a study of blood T cell repertoires in COVID-19 (dated by TCRdb to the early 2020s). The library was prepared using the immunoSEQ multiplex PCR assay. TCRdb limited this immuneACCESS table to in-frame rearrangements with V and J called. A share of clones is missing; checked studies link under half to unresolved V genes, and the rest is unexplained. This sample gives around 250,000 clones in total; more than 75% of them show up just once. The leading ten clones occupy about 10% of the sample. Sample: peripheral blood. Receptors originate from a middle-aged man with active or convalescent COVID-19.

The chain employs TRBV5-1 and TRBJ1-3; D might be TRBD1 (5 bases). CDR3 length: 15 residues. CDR1 and CDR2 (germline): SGHRS, YFSETQ. With 2 bases removed from V and 7 bases from J, the gap between germline ends came to 16 bases. The CDR3 nucleotides are TGCGCCAGCAGCTTATCAGGAGGGGTTATGAACACCATATATTTT. As protein: CASSLSGGVMNTIYF. Supplemented by reference TRBV5-1 and TRBJ1-3, the full variable domain reads KAGVTQTPRYLIKTRGQQVTLSCSPISGHRSVSWYQQTPGQGLQFLFEYFSETQRNKGNFPGRFSGRQFSNSRSEMNVSTLELGDSALYLCASSLSGGVMNTIYFGEGSWLTVV.

The genes are TRBV29-1 and TRBJ2-1; 12 nucleotides align to TRBD2. The CDR3 sequence is 13 residues long. Germline CDR1 is SQVTM and CDR2 is ANQGSEA. V was pared by 5 bases and J by 8 bases, with 4 bases of the junction left unmatched. This chain's CDR3 is CSVSLAGGHEQFF. The CDR3 nucleotides read TGCAGCGTTTCACTAGCGGGGGGTCATGAGCAGTTCTTC.

This sequence joins TRBV30 and TRBJ2-7; no clear D gene. Germline V gene lookup returns CDR1 GTSNPN and CDR2 SVGIG (reference sequence). Deletions cut 2 bases from V and 0 bases from J, with 8 bases between. CDR3 length: 13 residues. The CDR3 sequence: CAWSLEFSYEQYF. In DNA form, the CDR3 reads TGTGCCTGGAGTCTAGAATTCTCCTACGAGCAGTACTTC.

The genes are TRBV2 and TRBJ1-3, with 8 nucleotides matching TRBD1. The CDR3 totals 17 residues. The germline V gene has CDR1 SNHLY and CDR2 FYNNEI. Trimming at V came to 4 bases and at J to 0 bases, leaving 8 bases not matched to a gene. The CDR3 sequence: CASSGRTGPPSGNTIYF. The CDR3 DNA reads TGTGCCAGCAGTGGTCGGACAGGGCCCCCCTCTGGAAACACCATATATTTT.

The rearrangement uses TRBV15 and TRBJ2-3; maybe TRBD2 (7 bases). The V end was cut by 6 bases, the J end by 3 bases, with 19 bases between. The germline V gene has CDR1 LNHNV and CDR2 YYDKDF (reference sequence). CDR3 length equals 16 residues. CDR3 DNA sequence: TGTGCCACCAGACCCCGAGGGGGGGCCGGAACAGATACGCAGTATTTT. The encoded protein is CATRPRGGAGTDTQYF. Full variable domain (missing parts from reference TRBV15 and TRBJ2-3): DAMVIQNPRYQVTQFGKPVTLSCSQTLNHNVMYWYQQKSSQAPKLLFHYYDKDFNNEADTPDNFQSRRPNTSFCFLDIRSPGLGDTAMYLCATRPRGGAGTDTQYFGPGTRLTVL.

The J gene is TRBJ1-1, the V gene TRBV7-2; a possible D gene is TRBD1 (5 bases). V lost 1 base to trimming and J lost 4 bases, with 10 bases between them. Per the germline V gene, CDR1 is SGHTA and CDR2 is FQGNSA. This CDR3 contains 14 residues. This CDR3 reads CASSLGSQGTEAFF. Here the CDR3 DNA reads TGTGCCAGCAGCTTAGGGTCCCAGGGCACTGAAGCTTTCTTT.

The chain uses TRBV18 and TRBJ2-2; TRBD1 aligns across 8 bases. V lost 1 base, J lost 1 base, and 8 bases stayed unmatched. The CDR3 spans 18 residues. CDR1 KGHSH and CDR2 LQKENI come from the germline V gene. This CDR3 reads CASSPRLGTGGNTGELFF. The CDR3 DNA sequence: TGTGCCAGCTCACCACGCTTAGGAACAGGGGGGAACACCGGGGAGCTGTTTTTT.

The chain employs TRBV19 and TRBJ2-7; 10 positions match TRBD2. The CDR3 sequence is 15 residues long. V lost 1 base to trimming and J lost 6 bases; unmatched junction nucleotides: 6. Germline assignment: CDR1 LNHDA and CDR2 SQIVND (reference sequence). CDR3 sequence reads: CASSIVASGSGEQYF. The CDR3 bases are TGTGCCAGTAGTATAGTGGCTAGCGGGAGCGGCGAGCAGTACTTC.

The V and J genes are TRBV27 and TRBJ1-1; TRBD1 aligns across 7 bases. Germline V gene lookup returns CDR1 MNHEY and CDR2 SMNVEV (reference sequence). V was clipped by 7 bases and J by 0 bases; unmatched bases: 8. The length of the CDR3 is 15 residues. The CDR3 DNA reads TGTGCCAGCATCTCCCCGGGACAGTTGAACACTGAAGCTTTCTTT. This gives the protein CASISPGQLNTEAFF.

V gene TRBV5-1 combines with J gene TRBJ2-7, with 8 bases that match TRBD1. V shed 4 bases and J 3 bases; nucleotides not matched to a gene: 12. Germline V CDR1 and CDR2: SGHRS, YFSETQ. The CDR3 extends over 16 amino acids. DNA for the CDR3: TGCGCCAGCAGCCCGGGGGCAGGGGGCGTCAGCTACGAGCAGTACTTC. Residues: CASSPGAGGVSYEQYF.

The chain combines TRBV5-4 with TRBJ1-5; TRBD1 matches 7 bases. This CDR3 contains 13 residues. With 2 bases clipped from V and 5 bases from J, the junction kept 1 base outside the gene matches. Germline CDR1 reads SGHNT; CDR2 reads YYREEE (reference sequence). CDR3 amino acids: CASSFGQDQPQHF. CDR3 in DNA: TGTGCCAGCAGCTTCGGACAGGATCAGCCCCAGCATTTT. The variable domain in full, with the rest retrieved from reference TRBV5-4 and TRBJ1-5, is ETGVTQSPTHLIKTRGQQVTLRCSSQSGHNTVSWYQQALGQGPQFIFQYYREEENGRGNFPPRFSGLQFPNYSSELNVNALELDDSALYLCASSFGQDQPQHFGDGTRLSIL.

The chain joins TRBV24-1 to TRBJ1-2, with D unclear. The CDR3 covers 12 residues. Trimming shortened V by 3 bases and J by 5 bases, and 6 bases separated the two germline ends. CDR1 KGHDR and CDR2 SFDVKD come from the germline V gene. CDR3 bases: TGTGCCACCAGTGATGAGATATATGGCTACACCTTC. Protein: CATSDEIYGYTF.

V is TRBV30 and J is TRBJ2-5, with 10 nucleotides matching TRBD2. CDR1 and CDR2 from the germline V gene are GTSNPN and SVGIG (reference sequence). CDR3 length equals 13 residues. V lost 1 base and J lost 9; bases outside the gene matches: 5. In nucleotides, the CDR3 is TGTGCCTGGAGTGGCGCCGGACTAGCGGCCCAGTACTTC. Translating gives CAWSGAGLAAQYF.